This TCR beta chain was obtained from a study of cytomegalovirus exposure and HLA in healthy donors. Points from the study as a whole: In a later analysis, specific HLA alleles were associated with around 17,000 TCR beta sequences at a 0.05 false discovery rate. Sequencing depth across donors, presence/absence analyses assumed, was roughly uniform. Analyzed later, most CMV-associated TCR beta chains appeared HLA-restricted.

60 Vbeta and 13 Jbeta primers were used in PCR. Here immunoSEQ multiplex PCR was the method, and the copy in TCRdb shows in-frame clones only, minus some. The sample includes approximately 180,000 clones, roughly 70% seen only once; the top ten take around 1.9%. Healthy bone marrow donors made up the donors. Note on this clone: Its antigen remains unidentified.

The receptor was isolated from a woman aged 30 to 39 in good health and CMV-seronegative. Source material: PBMCs.

The chain's CDR3 is CASSYEGGHIGELFF. As DNA, the CDR3 is TGTGCCAGCAGTTACGAGGGGGGGCATATCGGGGAGCTGTTTTTT. The V gene is TRBV6-6, the J gene TRBJ2-2; possibly TRBD2 for D (7 bases). Germline assignment: CDR1 MNHNY and CDR2 SVGAGI (reference sequence). The CDR3 sequence is 15 residues long. V was trimmed by 2 bases and J by 7 bases, leaving 14 bases between them.